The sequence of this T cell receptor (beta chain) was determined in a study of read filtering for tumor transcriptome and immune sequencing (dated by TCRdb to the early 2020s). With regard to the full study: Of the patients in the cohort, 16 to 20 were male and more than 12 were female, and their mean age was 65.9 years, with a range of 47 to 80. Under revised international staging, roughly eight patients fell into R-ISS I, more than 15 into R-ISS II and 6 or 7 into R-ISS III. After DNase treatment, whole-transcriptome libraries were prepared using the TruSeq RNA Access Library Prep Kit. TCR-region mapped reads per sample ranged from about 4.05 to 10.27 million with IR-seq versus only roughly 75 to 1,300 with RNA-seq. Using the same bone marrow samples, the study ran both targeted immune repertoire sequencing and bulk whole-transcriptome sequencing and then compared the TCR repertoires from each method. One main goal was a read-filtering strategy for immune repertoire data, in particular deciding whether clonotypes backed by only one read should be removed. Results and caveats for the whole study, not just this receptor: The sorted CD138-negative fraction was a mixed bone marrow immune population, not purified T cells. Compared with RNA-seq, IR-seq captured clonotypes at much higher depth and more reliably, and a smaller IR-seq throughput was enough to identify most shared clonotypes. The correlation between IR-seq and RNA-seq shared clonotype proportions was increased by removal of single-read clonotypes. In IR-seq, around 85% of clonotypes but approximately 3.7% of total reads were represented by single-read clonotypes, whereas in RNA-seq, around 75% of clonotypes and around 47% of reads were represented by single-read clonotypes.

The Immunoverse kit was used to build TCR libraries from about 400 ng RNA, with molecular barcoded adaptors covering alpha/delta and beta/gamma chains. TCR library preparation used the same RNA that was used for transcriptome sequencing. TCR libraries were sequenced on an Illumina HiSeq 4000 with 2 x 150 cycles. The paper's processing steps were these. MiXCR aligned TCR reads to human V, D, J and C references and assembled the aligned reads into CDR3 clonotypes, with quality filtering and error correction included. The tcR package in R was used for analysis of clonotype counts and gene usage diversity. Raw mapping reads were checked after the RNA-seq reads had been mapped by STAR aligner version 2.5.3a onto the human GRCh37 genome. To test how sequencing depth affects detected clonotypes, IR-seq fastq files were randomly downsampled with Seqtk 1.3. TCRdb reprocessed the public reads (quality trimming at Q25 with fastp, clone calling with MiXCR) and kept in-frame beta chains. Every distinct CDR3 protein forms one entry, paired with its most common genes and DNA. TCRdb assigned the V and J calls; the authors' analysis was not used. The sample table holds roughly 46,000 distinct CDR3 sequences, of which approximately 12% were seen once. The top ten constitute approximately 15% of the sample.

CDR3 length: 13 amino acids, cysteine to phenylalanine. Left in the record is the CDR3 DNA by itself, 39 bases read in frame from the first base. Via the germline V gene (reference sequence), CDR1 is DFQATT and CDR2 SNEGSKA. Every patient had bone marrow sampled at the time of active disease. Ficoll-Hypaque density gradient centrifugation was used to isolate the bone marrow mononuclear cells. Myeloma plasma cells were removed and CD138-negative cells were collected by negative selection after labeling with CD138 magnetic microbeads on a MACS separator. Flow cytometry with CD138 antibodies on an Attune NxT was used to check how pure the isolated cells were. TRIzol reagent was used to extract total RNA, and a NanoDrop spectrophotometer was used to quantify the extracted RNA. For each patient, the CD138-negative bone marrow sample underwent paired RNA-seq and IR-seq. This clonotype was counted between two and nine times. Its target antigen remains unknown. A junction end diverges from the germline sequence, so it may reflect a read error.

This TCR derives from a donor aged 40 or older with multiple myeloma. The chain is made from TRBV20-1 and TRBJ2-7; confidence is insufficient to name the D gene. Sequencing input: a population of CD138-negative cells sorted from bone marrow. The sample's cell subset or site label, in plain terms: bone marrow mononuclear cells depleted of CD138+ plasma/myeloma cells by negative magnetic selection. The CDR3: CSALSPNRYEQHF. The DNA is TGCAGTGCCCTAAGCCCAAACCGCTACGAGCAGCACTTC.